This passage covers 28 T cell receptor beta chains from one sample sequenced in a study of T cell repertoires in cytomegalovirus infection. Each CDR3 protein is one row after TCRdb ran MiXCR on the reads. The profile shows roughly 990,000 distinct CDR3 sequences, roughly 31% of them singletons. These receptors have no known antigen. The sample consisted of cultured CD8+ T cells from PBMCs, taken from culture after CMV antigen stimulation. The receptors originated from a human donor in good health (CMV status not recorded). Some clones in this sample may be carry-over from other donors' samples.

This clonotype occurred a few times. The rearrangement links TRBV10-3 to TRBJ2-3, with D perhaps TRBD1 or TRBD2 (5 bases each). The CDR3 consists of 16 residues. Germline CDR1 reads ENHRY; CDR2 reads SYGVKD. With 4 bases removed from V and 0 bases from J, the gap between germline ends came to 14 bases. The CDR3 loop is CAISGGAGISTDTQYF. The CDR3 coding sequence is TGTGCCATCAGTGGGGGCGCGGGCATTAGCACAGATACGCAGTATTTT.

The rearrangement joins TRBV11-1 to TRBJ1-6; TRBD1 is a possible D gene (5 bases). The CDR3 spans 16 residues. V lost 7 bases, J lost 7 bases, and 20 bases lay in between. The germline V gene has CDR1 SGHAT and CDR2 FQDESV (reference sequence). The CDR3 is CASTYTRGTVNSPLHF. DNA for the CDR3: TGTGCCAGCACCTACACCCGAGGGACGGTAAATTCACCCCTCCACTTT.

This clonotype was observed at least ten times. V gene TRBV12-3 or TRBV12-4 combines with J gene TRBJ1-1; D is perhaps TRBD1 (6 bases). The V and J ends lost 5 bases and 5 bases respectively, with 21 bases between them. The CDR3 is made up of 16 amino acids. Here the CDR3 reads CASSEPLTGLGTEAFF. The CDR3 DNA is TGTGCCAGCAGTGAACCTTTGACAGGCCTAGGGACTGAAGCTTTCTTT.

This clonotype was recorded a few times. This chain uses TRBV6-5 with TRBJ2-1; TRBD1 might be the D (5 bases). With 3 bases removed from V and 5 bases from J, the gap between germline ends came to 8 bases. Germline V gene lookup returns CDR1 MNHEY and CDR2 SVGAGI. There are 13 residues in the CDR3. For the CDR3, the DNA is TGTGCCAGCAGTTATGACAGACACAATGAGCAGTTCTTC. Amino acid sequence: CASSYDRHNEQFF.

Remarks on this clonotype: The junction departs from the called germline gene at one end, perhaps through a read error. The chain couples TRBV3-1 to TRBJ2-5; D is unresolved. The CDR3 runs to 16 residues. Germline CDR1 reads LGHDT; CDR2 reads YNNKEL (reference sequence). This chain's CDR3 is CASGQDKNTYQETQYF. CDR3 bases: TGTGCCAGCGGCCAAGATAAAAACACGTACCAAGAGACCCAGTACTTC.

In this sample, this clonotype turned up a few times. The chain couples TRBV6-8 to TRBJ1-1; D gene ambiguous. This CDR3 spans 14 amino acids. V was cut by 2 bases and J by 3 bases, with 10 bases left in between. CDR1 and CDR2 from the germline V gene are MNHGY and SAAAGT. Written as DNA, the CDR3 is TGTGCCAGCAGTTACAGTTTTAGTTACACTGAAGCTTTCTTT. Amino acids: CASSYSFSYTEAFF.

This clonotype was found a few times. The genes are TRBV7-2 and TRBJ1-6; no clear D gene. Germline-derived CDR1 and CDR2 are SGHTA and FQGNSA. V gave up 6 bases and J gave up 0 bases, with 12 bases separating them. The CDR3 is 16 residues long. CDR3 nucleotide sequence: TGTGCCAGCAGTTGGACTGAAAGCTCCTATAATTCACCCCTCCACTTT. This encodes CASSWTESSYNSPLHF.

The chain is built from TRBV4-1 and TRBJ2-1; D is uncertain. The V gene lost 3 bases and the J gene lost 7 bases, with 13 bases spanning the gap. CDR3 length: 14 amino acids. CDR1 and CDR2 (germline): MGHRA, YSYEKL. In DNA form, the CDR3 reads TGCGCCAGCAGCCATTTCCTCGGGCGGAATGAGCAGTTCTTC. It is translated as CASSHFLGRNEQFF.

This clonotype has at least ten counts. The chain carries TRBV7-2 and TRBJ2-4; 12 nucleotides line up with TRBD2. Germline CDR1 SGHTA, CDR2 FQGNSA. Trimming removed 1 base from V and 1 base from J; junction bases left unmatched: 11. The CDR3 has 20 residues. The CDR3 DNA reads TGTGCCAGCAGCTTAGATAGCCTAGCGGGGGGGCAGGTGGCCAAAAACATTCAGTACTTC. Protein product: CASSLDSLAGGQVAKNIQYF. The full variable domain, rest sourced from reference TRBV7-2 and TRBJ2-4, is GAGVSQSPSNKVTEKGKDVELRCDPISGHTALYWYRQSLGQGLEFLIYFQGNSAPDKSGLPSDRFSAERTGGSVSTLTIQRTQQEDSAVYLCASSLDSLAGGQVAKNIQYFGAGTRLSVL.

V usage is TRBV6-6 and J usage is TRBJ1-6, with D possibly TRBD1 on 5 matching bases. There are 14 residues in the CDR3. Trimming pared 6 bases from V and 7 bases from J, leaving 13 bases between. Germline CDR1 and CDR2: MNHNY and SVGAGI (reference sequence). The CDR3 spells CASRDSLDNSPLHF. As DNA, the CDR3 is TGTGCCAGCAGAGACAGTCTGGACAATTCACCCCTCCACTTT.

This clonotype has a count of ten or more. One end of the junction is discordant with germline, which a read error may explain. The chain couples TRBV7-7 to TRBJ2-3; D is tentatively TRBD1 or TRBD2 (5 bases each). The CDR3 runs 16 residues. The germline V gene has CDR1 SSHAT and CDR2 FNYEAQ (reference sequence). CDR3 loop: CASSPVAGRRTDTQYF. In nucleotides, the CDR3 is TGTGCTAGCAGCCCCGTGGCAGGGAGACGCACAGATACGCAGTATTTT.

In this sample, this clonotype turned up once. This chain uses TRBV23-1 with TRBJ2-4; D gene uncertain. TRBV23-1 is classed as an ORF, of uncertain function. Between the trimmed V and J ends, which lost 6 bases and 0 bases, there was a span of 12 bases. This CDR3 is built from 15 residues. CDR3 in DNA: TGCGCCAGCAGGACTTGTGTACTAGCCAAAAACATTCAGTACTTC. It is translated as CASRTCVLAKNIQYF.

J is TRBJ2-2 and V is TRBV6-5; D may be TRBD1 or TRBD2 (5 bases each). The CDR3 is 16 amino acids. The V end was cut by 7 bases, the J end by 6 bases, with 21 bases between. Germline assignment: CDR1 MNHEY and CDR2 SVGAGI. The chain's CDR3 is CASTPEDEGLAGELFF. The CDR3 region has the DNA TGTGCCAGCACCCCCGAGGATGAGGGGCTGGCCGGGGAGCTGTTTTTT.

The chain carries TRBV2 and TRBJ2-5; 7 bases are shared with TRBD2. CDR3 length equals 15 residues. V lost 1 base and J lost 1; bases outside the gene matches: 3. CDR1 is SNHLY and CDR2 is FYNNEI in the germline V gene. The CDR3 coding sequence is TGTGCCAGCAGTGAAGGGGCTAGCGGCCAAGAGACCCAGTACTTC. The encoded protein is CASSEGASGQETQYF. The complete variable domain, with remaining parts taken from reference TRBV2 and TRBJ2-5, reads EPEVTQTPSHQVTQMGQEVILRCVPISNHLYFYWYRQILGQKVEFLVSFYNNEISEKSEIFDDQFSVERPDGSNFTLKIRSTKLEDSAMYFCASSEGASGQETQYFGPGTRLLVL.

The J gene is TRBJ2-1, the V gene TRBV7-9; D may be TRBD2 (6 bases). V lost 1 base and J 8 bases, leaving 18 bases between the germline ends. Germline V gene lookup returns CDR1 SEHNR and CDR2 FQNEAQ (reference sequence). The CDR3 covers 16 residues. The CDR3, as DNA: TGTGCCAGCAGCTTAGTGGGAAGGGCGACTAGTCATGAGCAGTTCTTC. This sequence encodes CASSLVGRATSHEQFF.

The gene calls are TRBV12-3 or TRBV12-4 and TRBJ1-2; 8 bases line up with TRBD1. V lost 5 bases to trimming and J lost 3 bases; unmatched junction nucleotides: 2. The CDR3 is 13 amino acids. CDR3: CASSRQGYYGYTF. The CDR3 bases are TGTGCCAGCAGTCGACAGGGGTACTATGGCTACACCTTC.

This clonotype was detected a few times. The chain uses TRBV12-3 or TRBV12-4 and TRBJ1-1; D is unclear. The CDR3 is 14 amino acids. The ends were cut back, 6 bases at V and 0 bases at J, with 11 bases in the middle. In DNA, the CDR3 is TGTGCCAGCAGAAGCGCCCGGTTGAACACTGAAGCTTTCTTT. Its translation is CASRSARLNTEAFF.

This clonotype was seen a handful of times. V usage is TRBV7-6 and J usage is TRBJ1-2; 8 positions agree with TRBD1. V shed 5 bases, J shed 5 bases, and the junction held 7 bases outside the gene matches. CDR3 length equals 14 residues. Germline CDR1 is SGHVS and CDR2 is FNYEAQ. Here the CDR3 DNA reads TGTGCCAGCAGCGTAGAACAGGGGGGGTATGGCTACACCTTC. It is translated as CASSVEQGGYGYTF.

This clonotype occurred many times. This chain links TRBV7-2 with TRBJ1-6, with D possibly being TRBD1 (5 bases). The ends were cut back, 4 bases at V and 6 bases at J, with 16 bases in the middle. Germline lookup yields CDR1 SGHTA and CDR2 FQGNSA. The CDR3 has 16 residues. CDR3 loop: CASSSGTLPLNSPLHF. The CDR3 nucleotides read TGTGCCAGCAGCTCCGGGACCCTTCCCCTTAATTCACCCCTCCACTTT.

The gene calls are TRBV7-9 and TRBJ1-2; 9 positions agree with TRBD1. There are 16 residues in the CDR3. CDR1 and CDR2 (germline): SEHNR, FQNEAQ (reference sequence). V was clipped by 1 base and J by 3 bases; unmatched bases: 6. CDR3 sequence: CASSLGQGELYYGYTF. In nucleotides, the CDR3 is TGTGCCAGCAGCTTAGGACAGGGGGAACTTTACTATGGCTACACCTTC.

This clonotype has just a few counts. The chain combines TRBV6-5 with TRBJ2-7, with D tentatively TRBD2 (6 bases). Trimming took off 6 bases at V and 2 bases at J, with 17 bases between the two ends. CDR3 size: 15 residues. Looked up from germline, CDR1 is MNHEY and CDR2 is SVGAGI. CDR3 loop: CASSTGGDGTYEQYF. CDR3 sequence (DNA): TGTGCCAGCAGCACCGGCGGGGACGGAACCTACGAGCAGTACTTC.

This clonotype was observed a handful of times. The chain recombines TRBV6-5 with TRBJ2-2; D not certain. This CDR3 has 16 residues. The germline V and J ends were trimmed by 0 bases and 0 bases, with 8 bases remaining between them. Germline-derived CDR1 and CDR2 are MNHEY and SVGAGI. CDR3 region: CASSYSALSNTGELFF. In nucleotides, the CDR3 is TGTGCCAGCAGTTACTCGGCACTTTCGAACACCGGGGAGCTGTTTTTT.

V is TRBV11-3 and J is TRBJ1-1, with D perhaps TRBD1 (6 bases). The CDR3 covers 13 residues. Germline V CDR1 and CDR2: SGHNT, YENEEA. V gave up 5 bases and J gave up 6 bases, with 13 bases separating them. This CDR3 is CASSHSQGSEAFF. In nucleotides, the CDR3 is TGTGCCAGCAGCCATTCACAGGGCTCTGAAGCTTTCTTT.

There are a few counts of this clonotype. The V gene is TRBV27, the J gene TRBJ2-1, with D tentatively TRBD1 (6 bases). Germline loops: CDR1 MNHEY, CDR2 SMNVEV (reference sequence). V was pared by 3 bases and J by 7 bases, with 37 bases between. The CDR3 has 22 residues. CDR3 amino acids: CASSFYHPYRVRRDQLSNEQFF. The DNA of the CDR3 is TGTGCCAGCAGTTTTTACCACCCATACAGGGTTCGAAGGGACCAACTAAGTAATGAGCAGTTCTTC.

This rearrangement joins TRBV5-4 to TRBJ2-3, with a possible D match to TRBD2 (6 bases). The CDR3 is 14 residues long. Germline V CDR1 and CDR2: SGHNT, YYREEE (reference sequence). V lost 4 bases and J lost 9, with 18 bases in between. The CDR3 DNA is TGTGCCAGCAGCCCGTGGGGGGTGGGTGAGACGCAGTATTTT. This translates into CASSPWGVGETQYF.

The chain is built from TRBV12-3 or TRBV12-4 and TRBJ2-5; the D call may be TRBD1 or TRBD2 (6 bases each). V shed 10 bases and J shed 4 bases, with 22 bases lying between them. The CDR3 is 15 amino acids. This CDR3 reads CATSSGDTFTETQYF. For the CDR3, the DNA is TGTGCCACCTCATCGGGGGACACCTTTACAGAGACCCAGTACTTC.

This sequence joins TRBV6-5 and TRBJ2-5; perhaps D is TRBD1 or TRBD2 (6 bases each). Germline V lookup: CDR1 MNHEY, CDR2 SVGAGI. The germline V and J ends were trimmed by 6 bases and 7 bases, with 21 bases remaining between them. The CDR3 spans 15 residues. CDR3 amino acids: CASRPYRALEGTQYF. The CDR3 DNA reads TGTGCCAGCAGACCCTACAGGGCGTTGGAGGGGACCCAGTACTTC.

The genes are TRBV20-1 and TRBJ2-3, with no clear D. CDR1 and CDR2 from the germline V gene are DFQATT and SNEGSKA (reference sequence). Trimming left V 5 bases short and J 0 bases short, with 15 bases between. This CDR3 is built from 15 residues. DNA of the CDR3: TGCAGTGCTTCCGGGCCCATTTCTAGCACAGATACGCAGTATTTT. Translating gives CSASGPISSTDTQYF.